A single TCR beta chain is shown here with its context. The antigen remains unidentified. Authors of the study amplified TCR beta CDR3 regions from RNA transcripts. Carried out on the TCR CDR3, a first-round RT-PCR used the HTBI primer set. MiXCR, run by TCRdb on the multiplex PCR reads, gives a single entry per CDR3 protein. Seen here are 25,000 to 30,000 distinct CDR3 sequences, roughly 45% observed once, and the top ten hold around a tenth. These data come from a study of T cells in Graves' hyperthyroidism and ophthalmopathy. At the level of the study: Peripheral blood was secured at the point of initial diagnosis, before any treatment. Study outcomes and limitations: In the blood, most expanded thyroid clonotypes above 0.001 appeared as well.

Material: blood. The sequence was collected from a woman between 25 and 40 years old with Graves' hyperthyroidism.

DNA for the CDR3: TGCGCCAGCAGCTTGGGGACGAGCAATGAGCAGTTCTTC. It yields the protein CASSLGTSNEQFF. The chain uses TRBV5-1 and TRBJ2-1; D not resolved. Per the germline V gene, CDR1 is SGHRS and CDR2 is YFSETQ. CDR3 length equals 13 residues. Between the trimmed V and J ends, which lost 0 bases and 6 bases, there was a span of 7 bases.